The clone carrying this TCR beta chain was seen only once. This record comes from a study of T cell changes during pregnancy in multiple sclerosis. CDR3 length: 15 residues. Germline V gives CDR1 MDHEN, CDR2 SYDVKM. V shed 5 bases, J shed 5 bases, and the junction held 6 bases outside the gene matches. Data came from immunoSEQ multiplex PCR; TCRdb stores just in-frame clones and leaves some out. The repertoire consists of tens of thousands of clones, with just under 95% occurring once and the leading ten covering more than 0.9%. The chain uses TRBV28 and TRBJ1-1, with 12 positions matching TRBD1. The sequencing here drew on peripheral blood, taken in the first trimester of pregnancy. The origin of this receptor is a female donor with multiple sclerosis, enrolled in a pregnancy study. The DNA of the CDR3 is TGTGCCAGCAGTCCGGGACAGGGGGCTGGGACTGAAGCTTTCTTT. It codes for CASSPGQGAGTEAFF.